Listed here are 27 T cell receptor beta chains from one sample, sequenced in a study of T cell responses to AZD1222 COVID-19 vaccine. Method: immunoSEQ multiplex PCR; TCRdb's copy keeps in-frame clones and lacks some. The table records over 85,000 clones, just under 95% of them present only once. Source: peripheral blood, taken 28 days after the second AZD1222 dose. The receptors were gathered from an adult who received the AZD1222 COVID-19 vaccine.

The J gene is TRBJ2-3, the V gene TRBV5-8; 7 bases fit TRBD1. This CDR3 contains 16 residues. Trimming at V came to 0 bases and at J to 2 bases, leaving 6 bases not matched to a gene. The germline V gene has CDR1 SGHTS and CDR2 YDEGEE. The CDR3 sequence: CASSLVRGRHTDTQYF. CDR3 nucleotides: TGTGCCAGCAGCTTGGTAAGGGGGCGACACACAGATACGCAGTATTTT.

This clone was seen a single time. This sequence joins TRBV7-3 and TRBJ2-6; D may be TRBD2 (5 bases). The CDR3 spans 15 residues. The V and J ends lost 4 bases and 2 bases respectively, with 9 bases between them. From germline, CDR1 is SGHTA and CDR2 FQGTGA. CDR3 in amino acids: CASSSQLAGANVLTF. The CDR3 bases are TGTGCCAGCAGCTCACAACTAGCTGGGGCCAACGTCCTGACTTTC.

The V and J genes are TRBV7-8 and TRBJ2-7; 9 positions agree with TRBD1. Unmatched junction bases numbered 9, after V lost 7 bases and J lost 2 bases. This CDR3 spans 15 amino acids. Germline V gene data show CDR1 as SGHVS and CDR2 as FQNEAQ. The CDR3 region has the DNA TGTGCCAGCACCAATTCCGGGACAGGGCCCTACGAGCAGTACTTC. Translated, it gives CASTNSGTGPYEQYF.

This clone was seen just once. V and J are TRBV3-1 (or the pseudogene TRBV3-2) and TRBJ2-7; weak D call: TRBD2 (6 bases). V lost 5 bases to trimming and J lost 1 base, with 21 bases between them. The CDR3 has 17 amino acids. The V gene's germline CDR1 is LGHDT and CDR2 YNNKEL (reference sequence). CDR3: CASSYKPGVGRSYEQYF. The DNA of the CDR3 is TGTGCCAGCAGCTACAAGCCGGGGGTGGGCAGATCCTACGAGCAGTACTTC.

V gene TRBV11-1 combines with J gene TRBJ1-1; maybe TRBD1 (5 bases). Trimming took 8 bases from V and 4 from J, leaving 14 bases between them. The CDR3 loop spans 13 amino acids. Germline CDR1 is SGHAT and CDR2 is FQDESV (reference sequence). CDR3 nucleotide sequence: TGTGCCAGCGCCAAAGGGGTAACCACTGAAGCTTTCTTT. It encodes CASAKGVTTEAFF. Variable domain in full (rest from reference TRBV11-1 and TRBJ1-1): EAEVAQSPRYKITEKSQAVAFWCDPISGHATLYWYRQILGQGPELLVQFQDESVVDDSQLPKDRFSAERLKGVDSTLKIQPAELGDSAMYLCASAKGVTTEAFFGQGTRLTVV.

This clone was detected once. The chain joins TRBV28 to TRBJ1-2, with TRBD1 matching 9 bases. Germline V gives CDR1 MDHEN, CDR2 SYDVKM. The CDR3 runs 14 residues. V shed 1 base and J 8 bases; nucleotides not matched to a gene: 5. CDR3 in amino acids: CASSLFRDREGYTF. Here the CDR3 DNA reads TGTGCCAGCAGTTTATTTCGGGACAGGGAAGGCTACACCTTC.

This sequence joins TRBV4-2 and TRBJ1-3; D uncertain. CDR3 length: 12 residues. V shed 0 bases and J shed 10 bases, with 7 bases lying between them. Germline CDR1 reads LGHNA; CDR2 reads YNFKEQ. CDR3 DNA: TGTGCCAGCAGCCAAGATTTGGGGACCATATATTTT. Translating gives CASSQDLGTIYF.

The chain carries TRBV19 and TRBJ1-2; D gene ambiguous. The CDR3 runs to 12 residues. Germline assignment: CDR1 LNHDA and CDR2 SQIVND (reference sequence). The ends were cut back, 1 base at V and 5 bases at J, with 5 bases in the middle. The CDR3 here is CASSIASYGYTF. Written as DNA, the CDR3 is TGTGCCAGTAGTATAGCCAGTTATGGCTACACCTTC.

This sequence joins TRBV2 and TRBJ1-2; D remains ambiguous. Deletions cut 3 bases from V and 4 bases from J, with 12 bases between. The CDR3 has 14 residues. CDR1 is SNHLY and CDR2 is FYNNEI in the germline V gene. This CDR3 is CASSEESFGYGYTF. The CDR3 bases are TGTGCCAGCAGTGAGGAGTCCTTTGGCTATGGCTACACCTTC.

J is TRBJ1-1 and V is TRBV18; D remains unclear. The germline V gene has CDR1 KGHSH and CDR2 LQKENI. CDR3 length: 14 amino acids. The V end was cut by 6 bases, the J end by 5 bases, with 16 bases between. The DNA of the CDR3 is TGTGCCAGCTCTTTTGGACCCGGTGAGACTGAAGCTTTCTTT. Residues: CASSFGPGETEAFF. The full variable domain, its missing parts supplied by reference TRBV18 and TRBJ1-1, is NAGVMQNPRHLVRRRGQEARLRCSPMKGHSHVYWYRQLPEEGLKFMVYLQKENIIDESGMPKERFSAEFPKEGPSILRIQQVVRGDSAAYFCASSFGPGETEAFFGQGTRLTVV.

In its sample, this clone was seen once. The V and J genes are TRBV24-1 and TRBJ1-1; D remains ambiguous. V was cut by 3 bases and J by 2 bases, with 9 bases left in between. CDR3 length: 14 amino acids. Germline values: CDR1 KGHDR, CDR2 SFDVKD. The CDR3 protein is CATSDPGDNTEAFF. The CDR3 DNA reads as TGTGCCACCAGTGATCCGGGAGATAACACTGAAGCTTTCTTT.

The V gene is TRBV2, the J gene TRBJ2-2; possibly TRBD1 for D (6 bases). Germline V CDR1 and CDR2: SNHLY, FYNNEI. The CDR3 length is 14 residues. The ends were cut back, 6 bases at V and 2 bases at J, with 10 bases in the middle. In DNA form, the CDR3 reads TGTGCCAGCAGATTGGACAGAAACACCGGGGAGCTGTTTTTT. This encodes CASRLDRNTGELFF.

The chain recombines TRBV5-1 with TRBJ2-1; the match to TRBD2 covers 14 bases. From germline, CDR1 is SGHRS and CDR2 YFSETQ. The CDR3 totals 15 residues. The trim removed 6 bases at V and 6 bases at J, leaving 5 bases unmatched. The CDR3 loop is CASTTGLAGGNEQFF. The CDR3 DNA follows: TGCGCCAGCACCACCGGACTAGCGGGGGGCAATGAGCAGTTCTTC.

The chain uses TRBV7-2 and TRBJ2-7; no clear D. The germline V gene encodes CDR1 SGHTA and CDR2 FQGNSA. V was shortened by 2 bases and J by 2 bases, with 13 bases between the two germline ends. The CDR3 covers 15 residues. CDR3 in amino acids: CASSLFTSSAYEQYF. The CDR3 DNA follows: TGTGCCAGCAGCTTATTTACTTCCTCTGCCTACGAGCAGTACTTC.

V is TRBV6-2 or TRBV6-3 and J is TRBJ2-7; TRBD1 might be the D (6 bases). The CDR3 has 12 amino acids. Trimming removed 6 bases from V and 2 bases from J, with 8 bases in between. Germline-derived CDR1 and CDR2 are MNHEY and SVGEGT. The DNA of the CDR3 is TGTGCCAGCAGCAGGGGTCCCTACGAGCAGTACTTC. Amino acid sequence: CASSRGPYEQYF.

V usage is TRBV12-3 or TRBV12-4 and J usage is TRBJ1-2; unclear D gene. This CDR3 is 13 amino acids long. Trimming pared 3 bases from V and 4 bases from J, leaving 9 bases between. In DNA form, the CDR3 reads TGTGCCAGCAGTTTGCGTCGGGGCTATGGCTACACCTTC. Its translation is CASSLRRGYGYTF.

The rearrangement uses TRBV6-5 and TRBJ2-5; D call uncertain. Trimming took off 2 bases at V and 4 bases at J, with 8 bases between the two ends. The CDR3 spans 13 residues. Per the germline V gene, CDR1 is MNHEY and CDR2 is SVGAGI. The CDR3 DNA is TGTGCCAGCAGTTACCAAGTCCGAGAGACCCAGTACTTC. Protein: CASSYQVRETQYF.

This chain uses TRBV14 with TRBJ2-3; no clear D. Germline V gives CDR1 SGHDN, CDR2 FVKESK. V lost 6 bases to trimming and J lost 0 bases, with 13 bases between them. This CDR3 comprises 15 residues. The CDR3 is CASRGISSSTDTQYF. CDR3 nucleotides: TGTGCCAGCAGAGGTATAAGCTCTAGCACAGATACGCAGTATTTT.

The rearrangement uses TRBV25-1 and TRBJ1-4; D is possibly TRBD1 (6 bases). This CDR3 is 13 amino acids long. Per germline, CDR1 MGHDK and CDR2 SYGVNS. Trimming pared 5 bases from V and 5 bases from J, leaving 9 bases between. The CDR3: CASSLGANEKLFF. The CDR3 nucleotides are TGTGCCAGCAGTCTGGGGGCGAATGAAAAACTGTTTTTT.

J is TRBJ2-7 and V is TRBV7-2, with 12 bases fitting TRBD2. CDR1 and CDR2 from the germline V gene are SGHTA and FQGNSA. The ends lost 3 bases at V and 4 bases at J; junction bases unmatched: 7. The CDR3 loop spans 16 amino acids. The CDR3: CASSFVSSGGEYEQYF. For the CDR3, the DNA is TGTGCCAGCAGCTTCGTCTCTAGCGGGGGGGAATACGAGCAGTACTTC. Supplemented by reference TRBV7-2 and TRBJ2-7, the full variable domain reads GAGVSQSPSNKVTEKGKDVELRCDPISGHTALYWYRQSLGQGLEFLIYFQGNSAPDKSGLPSDRFSAERTGGSVSTLTIQRTQQEDSAVYLCASSFVSSGGEYEQYFGPGTRLTVT.

This clone was picked up one time. The chain uses TRBV15 and TRBJ2-3, with no clear D. Germline V gene sequence: CDR1 LNHNV, CDR2 YYDKDF (reference sequence). V was shortened by 5 bases and J by 6 bases, with 15 bases between the two germline ends. CDR3 length equals 14 residues. DNA of the CDR3: TGTGCCACCAGCTTCTATCCTACCGTGGATACGCAGTATTTT. Translating it yields CATSFYPTVDTQYF.

This rearrangement joins TRBV19 to TRBJ1-5; 8 nucleotides line up with TRBD1. Per the germline V gene, CDR1 is LNHDA and CDR2 is SQIVND (reference sequence). The CDR3 totals 15 residues. With V trimmed by 7 bases and J by 3 bases, 8 bases remained unmatched. The CDR3 region is CASTPTGGFNQPQHF. The CDR3, as DNA: TGTGCCAGTACCCCAACAGGGGGGTTCAATCAGCCCCAGCATTTT.

The CDR3, as DNA: TGTGCCAGCAGCCCCCTCGGAGGTGGGGAGACCCAGTACTTC. Amino acids: CASSPLGGGETQYF. This chain connects TRBV9 to TRBJ2-5, with D possibly matching TRBD2 (5 bases). Germline V gives CDR1 SGDLS, CDR2 YYNGEE. The CDR3 spans 14 residues. Trimming pared 4 bases from V and 5 bases from J, leaving 15 bases between.

This clone showed up just once. The CDR3 sequence: CASSFLSGYEQYF. CDR3 coding DNA: TGTGCCAGCAGCTTTCTTTCCGGCTACGAGCAGTACTTC. The chain employs TRBV5-6 and TRBJ2-7; D call uncertain. The CDR3 sequence is 13 residues long. V lost 2 bases, J lost 3 bases, and 9 bases lay in between. CDR1 is SGHDT, CDR2 YYEEEE, per germline.

This clone was detected only once. The J gene is TRBJ1-5, the V gene TRBV10-1; no firm D call. Between the trimmed V and J ends, which lost 6 bases and 0 bases, there was a span of 18 bases. Germline V gene sequence: CDR1 WNHNN, CDR2 SYGVQD (reference sequence). The CDR3 covers 17 residues. CDR3 protein: CASSNRGVQDSNQPQHF. The CDR3, as DNA: TGCGCCAGCAGCAACCGAGGAGTCCAGGATAGCAATCAGCCCCAGCATTTT.

This clone was observed once. The chain is built from TRBV9 and TRBJ1-3; no clear D gene. V was cut by 0 bases and J by 0 bases, with 7 bases left in between. Germline CDR1 SGDLS, CDR2 YYNGEE. The CDR3 has 15 residues. DNA of the CDR3: TGTGCCAGCAGCGTAGTGGGGAACTCTGGAAACACCATATATTTT. Translating it yields CASSVVGNSGNTIYF.

This chain joins TRBV7-9 and TRBJ2-7; tentative D call: TRBD1 (5 bases). CDR1 is SEHNR, CDR2 FQNEAQ, per germline (reference sequence). The CDR3 runs to 13 residues. With 7 bases removed from V and 8 bases from J, the gap between germline ends came to 18 bases. CDR3 region: CASTKGVAVQQYF. In DNA, the CDR3 is TGTGCCAGCACCAAAGGGGTAGCCGTCCAGCAGTACTTC.